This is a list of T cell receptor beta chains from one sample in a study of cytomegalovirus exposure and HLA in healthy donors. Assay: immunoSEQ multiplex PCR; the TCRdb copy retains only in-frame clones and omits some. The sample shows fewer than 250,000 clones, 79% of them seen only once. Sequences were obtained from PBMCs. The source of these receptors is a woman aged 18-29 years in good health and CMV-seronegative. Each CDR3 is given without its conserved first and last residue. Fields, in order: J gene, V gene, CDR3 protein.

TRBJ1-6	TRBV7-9	ASSPRDGRANSPLH
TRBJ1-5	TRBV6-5	ASSSTGNQPQH
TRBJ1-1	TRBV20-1	SGLLNTEAF
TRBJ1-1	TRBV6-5	ASAGPWGTEAF
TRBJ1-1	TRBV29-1	SVPTGNTEAF
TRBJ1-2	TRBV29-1	SVEGRGGYGYT
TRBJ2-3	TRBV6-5	ATREASGRPDTQY
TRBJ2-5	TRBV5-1	ASKLSSGGVAETQY
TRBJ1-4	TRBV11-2	ASSHEIRQGREKLF
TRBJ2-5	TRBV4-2	ASSQDSGDQETQY
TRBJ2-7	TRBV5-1	ASSSRGGPASSYEQY
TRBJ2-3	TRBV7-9	ASSLNDRGGIDTQY
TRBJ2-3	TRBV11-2	ASSLEFGGGVDTQY
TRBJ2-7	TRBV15	ATGRDVGYEQY
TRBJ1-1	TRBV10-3	AISGGQGDTEAF
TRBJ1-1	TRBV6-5	ASKRQGTTEAF
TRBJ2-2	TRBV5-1	ASSLAPGVGANTGELF
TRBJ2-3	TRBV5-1	ASSPFGREDTDTQY
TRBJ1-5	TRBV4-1	ASSRLGQGPNQPQH
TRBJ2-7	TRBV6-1	ASSETGIYEQY
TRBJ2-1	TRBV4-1	ASSEGLAGAPYNEQF
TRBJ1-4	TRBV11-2	ASSSGGGGEKLF
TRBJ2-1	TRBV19	ASRNRQYYNEQF
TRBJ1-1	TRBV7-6	ASSPRTFSGSNTEAF
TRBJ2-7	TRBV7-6	ASSWGVSSYEQY
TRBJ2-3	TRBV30	AWTSGRNTQY
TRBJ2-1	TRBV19	ASSWGRVDNEQF
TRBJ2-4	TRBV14	ASSQRGAGNIQY
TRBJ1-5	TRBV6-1	ASRRDRGPGQPQH
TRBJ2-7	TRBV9	ASRNDRDRSTYEQY
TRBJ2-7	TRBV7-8	ASSIGQGYEQY
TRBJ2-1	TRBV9	ASSKRTLAGEEQF
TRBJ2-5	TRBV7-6	ASSLVTGEYQETQY
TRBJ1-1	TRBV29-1	SAPGRGGGDTEAF
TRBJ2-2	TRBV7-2	ASRLGLASGELF
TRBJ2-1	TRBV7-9	ASRRTSGTYNEQF
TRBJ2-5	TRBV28	ASSAGTSGLLQETQY
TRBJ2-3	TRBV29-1	SVEGRGSGFTDTQY
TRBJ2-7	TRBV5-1	ASSLVASGGAYEQY
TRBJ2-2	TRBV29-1	SAGGQNHANTGELF
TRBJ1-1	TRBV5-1	ASSLALGDSDTEAF
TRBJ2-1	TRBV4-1	ASSHGQGSYEQF
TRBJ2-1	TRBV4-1	ASSQESAGGFNEQF
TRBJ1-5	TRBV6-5	ASSFGLNQPQH
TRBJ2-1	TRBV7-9	ASSQRDRGVEQF
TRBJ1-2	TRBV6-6	ASSYGQGHGYT
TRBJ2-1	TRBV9	ASSSGGNNEQF